This TCR beta chain is drawn from a study of response to subunit inactivated influenza vaccine (dated by TCRdb to the late 2010s). Background on the whole study: Deep quantitative T cell receptor repertoire profiling was used in the study to track responses to a trivalent subunit inactivated influenza vaccine. On the study overall, not on this receptor specifically: The authors suggested that each seasonal influenza vaccination may recruit only a limited number of new T cells.

V is trimmed back by 4 bases and J by 1 base, and the junction contains 6 bases that no gene match accounts for. From the cysteine through the phenylalanine, the CDR3 covers 14 amino acids. CDR3 DNA only is kept here, 42 bases in frame from base 1. The germline V gene provides CDR1 SQVTM and CDR2 ANQGSEA. To note about this clonotype: It lacks a known antigen. A much larger clone lies one base from this, so it may be a read error.

Library preparation was by RT-PCR. Sequencing took place on an Illumina HiSeq 2500. Starting from the raw public reads, TCRdb applied fastp trimming at Q25, assembled clones with MiXCR and retained in-frame beta chains. CDR3 protein duplicates are merged, each entry listing the most common genes and DNA. The table for this sample lists about 570,000 distinct CDR3 sequences; about 11% of them were counted only once. Together, the top ten hold roughly 11% of the sample. Another study also made use of these data, one on T cells expressing NK-cell markers. The second study, in turn, reports: The TCR beta cDNA libraries were made using 5'RACE template switching, a step that added both a universal primer site and unique molecular identifiers. About eight donors provided sorted CD3+CD56+NKG2C+, CD3+CD56+NKG2C- and CD3+CD56-NKG2C+ T-cell subsets, whose TCR beta-chain repertoires were profiled. Among the eight sequenced donors, seven were HCMV-seropositive and one was HCMV-seronegative. To restrict sorting to alphabetaTCR-expressing T cells, an anti-gammadeltaTCR antibody was added in several experiments. For over five donors, the dominant CD3+CD56+NKG2C+ clonotypes were among the top 10 CD8+ clonotypes and accounted for about 1.0-7.5% of CD8+ T cells. Those dominant clonotypes were again the most abundant among CD3+CD56-NKG2C+ cells in a handful of donors, at roughly 25-65%. Whether the expanded NKG2C-expressing T cell clones were specific for HCMV antigens was left unclear. Randomly selected healthy volunteers, three men and five women, were used as the eight sequenced donors. HCMV-specific IgG was detected in serum with a commercial ELISA kit to determine HCMV serostatus. Peripheral blood mononuclear cells were isolated from blood by Ficoll density gradient centrifugation. For a handful of donors, bulk peripheral blood T-cell repertoires were additionally sequenced from unsorted PBMC. cDNA synthesis was primed from the TCR beta constant segment and was followed by two successive PCR amplification steps. Sequencing of the libraries produced 2 x 150 bp reads on Illumina HiSeq 2000/2500, MiSeq or NextSeq. MIGEC was used to demultiplex reads and group the reads by UMI, and MiTCR was used to assemble and quantify clonotypes. Only TCR cDNA sequences supported by at least two reads were kept to exclude erroneous sequences. The tcR package was used for downstream repertoire analysis, and clonotypes were matched across fractions by CDR3 nucleotide sequence plus V segment. VDJmatch was used to annotate antigen specificity against VDJdb, with one amino acid substitution allowed in CDR3.

This sequence originates from a man aged 50 to 59 who received an inactivated influenza vaccine. Donor details come from another sample of the same person, matched by shared clones. The receptor chain draws on TRBV29-1 and TRBJ1-1, with 7 junctional bases fitting TRBD1. This specimen consisted of PBMCs from blood, obtained on the day of vaccination. The bases read TGCAGCGTTGTGAGAAGGACAGGGAACACTGAAGCTTTCTTT. It codes for CSVVRRTGNTEAFF.